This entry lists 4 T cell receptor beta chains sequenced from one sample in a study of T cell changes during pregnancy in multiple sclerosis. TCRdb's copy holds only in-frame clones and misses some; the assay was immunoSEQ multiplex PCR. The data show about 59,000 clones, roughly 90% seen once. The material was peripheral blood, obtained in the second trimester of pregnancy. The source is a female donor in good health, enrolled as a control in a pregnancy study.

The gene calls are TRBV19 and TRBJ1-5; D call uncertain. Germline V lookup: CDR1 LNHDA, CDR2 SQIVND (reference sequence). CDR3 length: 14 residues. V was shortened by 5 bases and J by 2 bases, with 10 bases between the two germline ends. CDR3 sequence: CASSFEGGNQPQHF. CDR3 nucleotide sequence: TGTGCCAGTAGTTTTGAGGGCGGCAATCAGCCCCAGCATTTT.

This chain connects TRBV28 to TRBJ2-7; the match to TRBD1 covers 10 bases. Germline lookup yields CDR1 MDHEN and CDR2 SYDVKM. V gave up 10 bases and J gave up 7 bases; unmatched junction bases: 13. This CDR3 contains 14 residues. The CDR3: CATAEGQGSREQYF. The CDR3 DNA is TGTGCCACCGCGGAGGGACAGGGGTCTCGGGAGCAGTACTTC.

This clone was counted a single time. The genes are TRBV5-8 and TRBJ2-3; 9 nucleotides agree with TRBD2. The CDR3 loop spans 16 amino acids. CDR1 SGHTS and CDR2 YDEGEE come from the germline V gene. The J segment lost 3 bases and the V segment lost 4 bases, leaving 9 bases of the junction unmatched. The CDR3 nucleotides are TGTGCCAGCAGCCTTTCGGTAGCGGGGGTAACAGATACGCAGTATTTT. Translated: CASSLSVAGVTDTQYF. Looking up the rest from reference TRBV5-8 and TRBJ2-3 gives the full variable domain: EAGVTQSPTHLIKTRGQQATLRCSPISGHTSVYWYQQALGLGLQFLLWYDEGEERNRGNFPPRFSGRQFPNYSSELNVNALELEDSALYLCASSLSVAGVTDTQYFGPGTRLTVL.

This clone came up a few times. The CDR3 sequence: CASSYSIRRNTEAFF. The CDR3 nucleotides read TGTGCCAGCAGTTACTCGATTAGGAGGAACACTGAAGCTTTCTTT. The V gene is TRBV6-6, the J gene TRBJ1-1; D not resolved. Trimming removed 0 bases from V and 1 base from J, with 9 bases in between. CDR1 is MNHNY and CDR2 is SVGAGI in the germline V gene (reference sequence). The CDR3 has 15 amino acids.